These 6 T cell receptor beta chains came from one sample sequenced in a study of OX40 agonist ivuxolimab in advanced cancers. Assay used: immunoSEQ multiplex PCR; TCRdb lists only in-frame clones, some missing. The repertoire holds about 62,000 clones, with 79% as singletons. The material sequenced was CD4+ or CD8+ T cells sorted from blood, taken in a trial of the OX40 agonist ivuxolimab. Every receptor here comes from an adult with an advanced solid tumor such as melanoma, head and neck, liver or kidney cancer.

The chain employs TRBV19 and TRBJ2-2; TRBD2 matches at 10 bases. CDR1 and CDR2 from the germline V gene are LNHDA and SQIVND (reference sequence). The V segment lost 4 bases and the J segment 0 bases; nucleotides outside the gene matches: 2. The CDR3 has 16 residues. CDR3 sequence reads: CASSTGLAANTGELFF. Written as DNA, the CDR3 is TGTGCCAGTAGTACCGGACTAGCGGCGAACACCGGGGAGCTGTTTTTT.

The rearrangement joins TRBV7-2 to TRBJ2-7; D ambiguous. This CDR3 comprises 14 residues. Trimming took 5 bases from V and 0 from J, leaving 11 bases between them. Germline V gene data show CDR1 as SGHTA and CDR2 as FQGNSA. The CDR3 DNA is TGTGCCAGCAGCCCCCGGGCGAGCTCCTACGAGCAGTACTTC. It yields the protein CASSPRASSYEQYF.

This chain links TRBV7-2 with TRBJ2-3; 8 bases are a match to TRBD2. The germline CDR1 and CDR2 sequences are SGHTA and FQGNSA. This CDR3 comprises 16 residues. Trimming cost V 2 bases and J 6 bases; bases outside gene matches: 10. The CDR3 reads CASSLLNGGAGDTQYF. The CDR3 DNA sequence: TGTGCCAGCAGCTTACTTAACGGGGGGGCCGGGGATACGCAGTATTTT.

As concerns this clone: One junction end does not reproduce the germline sequence, and a read error may be involved. This chain joins TRBV11-2 and TRBJ1-1; D is unresolved. The germline V gene encodes CDR1 SGHAT and CDR2 FQNNGV. This CDR3 comprises 13 residues. The CDR3 reads CASSLPGLSDAFF. As DNA, the CDR3 is TGTGCCAGCAGCTTACCTGGTCTTTCTGACGCTTTCTTT.

This clone was recorded only once. The rearrangement links TRBV7-6 to TRBJ2-1, with 10 bases aligning to TRBD2. This CDR3 contains 15 residues. Germline lookup yields CDR1 SGHVS and CDR2 FNYEAQ. The junction had 6 bases not matched to a gene; V was cut back by 4 bases and J by 6 bases. The CDR3 DNA reads as TGTGCCAGCAGCTCTGGACTAGCGGAGTCCAATGAGCAGTTCTTC. Translation gives CASSSGLAESNEQFF.

This clone was observed many times. No DNA is shown, since the ends of the CDR3 on it are uncertain; the CDR3 is the one TCRdb lists. The rearrangement joins TRBV27 to TRBJ1-1; the table's D call TRBD1 went unverified against the DNA. Germline lookup yields CDR1 MNHEY and CDR2 SMNVEV (reference sequence). With termini counted, the CDR3 has 13 amino acids. CDR3 in amino acids: CASSSSWAGGSFF.